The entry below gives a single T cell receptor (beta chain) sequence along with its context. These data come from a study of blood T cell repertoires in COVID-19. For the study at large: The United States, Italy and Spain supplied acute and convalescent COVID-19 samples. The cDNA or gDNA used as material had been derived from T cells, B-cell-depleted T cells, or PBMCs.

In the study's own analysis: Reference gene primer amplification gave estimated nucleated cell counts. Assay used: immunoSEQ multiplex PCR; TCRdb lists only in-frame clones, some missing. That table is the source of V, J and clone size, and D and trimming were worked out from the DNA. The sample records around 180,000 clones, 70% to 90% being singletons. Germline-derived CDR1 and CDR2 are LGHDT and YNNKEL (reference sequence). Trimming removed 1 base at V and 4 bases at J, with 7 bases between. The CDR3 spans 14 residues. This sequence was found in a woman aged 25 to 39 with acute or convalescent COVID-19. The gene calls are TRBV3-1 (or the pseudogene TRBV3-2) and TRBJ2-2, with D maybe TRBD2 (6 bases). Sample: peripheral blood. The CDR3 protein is CASSQVGGTGELFF. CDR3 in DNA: TGTGCCAGCAGCCAAGTGGGGGGCACCGGGGAGCTGTTTTTT.